This TCR beta chain comes out of a study of blood T cell repertoires in COVID-19. Study-level background: Acute and convalescent COVID-19 specimens originated in the United States, Italy and Spain. From T cells, B-cell-depleted T cells, or PBMCs came the material, which was cDNA or gDNA.

This clone was picked up one time. V lost 7 bases and J 3 bases, leaving 15 bases between the germline ends. This CDR3 region has 14 residues. Germline loops: CDR1 SNHLY, CDR2 FYNNEI. Clones were read by immunoSEQ multiplex PCR, and TCRdb kept only the in-frame ones, dropping some. Among roughly 150,000 clones listed, more than 80% were seen once. The chain employs TRBV2 and TRBJ1-1; TRBD1 might be the D (6 bases). The sequence derives from a woman aged 60-75 years with active COVID-19. Source material: peripheral blood. CDR3 DNA: TGTGCCAGCACTCTACACGAGGGGGACACTGAAGCTTTCTTT. Protein: CASTLHEGDTEAFF.